The 10 T cell receptor beta chains reported below all come from one sample, sequenced in a study of metastatic and nonmetastatic thyroid tumors (dated by TCRdb to the early 2020s). None of the patients had been given any treatment before thyroid surgery. To prepare the library, PCR was applied. Instrument on record: Illumina HiSeq 4000. TCRdb trimmed public reads at Q25 via fastp, called clones via MiXCR and kept in-frame beta chains. For this sample the table gives about 14,000 clones, of which roughly 25% were detected only once. Of the sample, approximately 11% is held by the ten largest clones. The sample consisted of tumor tissue. Receptors originate from a female donor with papillary thyroid cancer or a benign thyroid nodule (not recorded which). Some clones in this sample may be carry-over from other donors' samples.

This clone has a handful of counts. The chain couples TRBV6-1 to TRBJ2-7; the D is unclear. CDR1 MNHNS and CDR2 SASEGT come from the germline V gene. This CDR3 contains 15 residues. Trimming pared 6 bases from V and 0 bases from J, leaving 15 bases between. In DNA, the CDR3 is TGTGCCAGCAGGTCCGGCGGCTGGAGCTCCTACGAGCAGTACTTC. Its translation: CASRSGGWSSYEQYF.

V gene TRBV6-1 combines with J gene TRBJ2-5; D not certain. Trimming shortened V by 6 bases and J by 5 bases, and 22 bases separated the two germline ends. CDR1 is MNHNS, CDR2 SASEGT, per germline. This CDR3 comprises 16 residues. The CDR3 region has the DNA TGTGCCAGCAGGCGCATGGCTTGGACCCTAGAGGAGACCCAGTACTTC. Amino acid sequence: CASRRMAWTLEETQYF.

This rearrangement joins TRBV2 to TRBJ1-1, with a possible D match to TRBD1 (5 bases). Germline CDR1 is SNHLY and CDR2 is FYNNEI. CDR3 length: 15 residues. Trimming removed 7 bases from V and 1 base from J, with 16 bases in between. In nucleotides, the CDR3 is TGTGCCAGCACCCGTATGGGGACCCGGAACACTGAAGCTTTCTTT. Its protein product is CASTRMGTRNTEAFF.

This clone appeared a few times. The J gene is TRBJ2-1, the V gene TRBV6-4; 10 bases line up with TRBD2. Germline loops: CDR1 MRHNA, CDR2 SNTAGT. J lost 6 bases, V lost 0 bases, and 11 bases had no gene match. The length of the CDR3 is 18 residues. The CDR3 region has the DNA TGTGCCAGCAGTGACTCGTTCGGGATAGCGGGAGGTTCCAATGAGCAGTTCTTC. Encoded protein: CASSDSFGIAGGSNEQFF.

V gene TRBV6-5 combines with J gene TRBJ2-7; maybe TRBD1 (6 bases). CDR1 MNHEY and CDR2 SVGAGI come from the germline V gene. The CDR3 covers 13 residues. V gave up 9 bases and J gave up 3 bases, with 15 bases separating them. This chain's CDR3 is CASCYGQSYEQYF. The CDR3 DNA reads TGTGCCAGTTGTTATGGACAGAGCTACGAGCAGTACTTC.

The V and J genes are TRBV27 and TRBJ2-7, with a possible D match to TRBD1 (5 bases). The V gene's germline CDR1 is MNHEY and CDR2 SMNVEV (reference sequence). The CDR3 totals 14 residues. V dropped 0 bases and J dropped 6 bases, with 12 bases sitting between them. CDR3 nucleotide sequence: TGTGCCAGCAGTTTATCCTACAGGTTAGCCGAGCAGTACTTC. Translation: CASSLSYRLAEQYF.

Comment on this clone: Other DNA sequences in this specimen translate into the identical CDR3. The chain is built from TRBV20-1 and TRBJ2-7, with D perhaps TRBD1 (5 bases). The CDR3 contains 12 residues. Germline V gives CDR1 DFQATT, CDR2 SNEGSKA (reference sequence). Here the CDR3 reads CISKRGGAEQYF. The CDR3 DNA reads as TGCATCTCTAAGAGAGGTGGGGCCGAGCAGTACTTC.

The V and J genes are TRBV15 and TRBJ2-2, with 10 bases fitting TRBD2. The trim removed 0 bases at V and 7 bases at J, leaving 8 bases unmatched. Germline V gene sequence: CDR1 LNHNV, CDR2 YYDKDF (reference sequence). CDR3 length equals 17 residues. This chain's CDR3 is CATSRDQLAGVHGELFF. In DNA, the CDR3 is TGTGCCACCAGCAGAGATCAGCTAGCGGGAGTCCACGGGGAGCTGTTTTTT.

V usage is TRBV11-2 and J usage is TRBJ2-2, with D perhaps assigned TRBD1 or TRBD2 (5 bases each). CDR1 is SGHAT, CDR2 FQNNGV, per germline. The CDR3 covers 16 residues. Trimming took off 3 bases at V and 8 bases at J, with 19 bases between the two ends. CDR3 loop: CASSLERGVGTGELFF. Here the CDR3 DNA reads TGTGCCAGCAGCTTGGAGAGGGGAGTGGGCACGGGGGAGCTGTTTTTT. Full variable domain (rest looked up from reference TRBV11-2 and TRBJ2-2): EAGVAQSPRYKIIEKRQSVAFWCNPISGHATLYWYQQILGQGPKLLIQFQNNGVVDDSQLPKDRFSAERLKGVDSTLKIQPAKLEDSAVYLCASSLERGVGTGELFFGEGSRLTVL.

This clone was seen at least ten times. The genes are TRBV20-1 and TRBJ2-5, with 8 positions matching TRBD2. With 2 bases clipped from V and 1 base from J, the junction kept 6 bases outside the gene matches. The length of the CDR3 is 15 residues. The germline gives CDR1 DFQATT, CDR2 SNEGSKA (reference sequence). The CDR3, as DNA: TGCAGTGCTAGAAACTTAGCGGGATCCCAAGAGACCCAGTACTTC. Translation: CSARNLAGSQETQYF.